The 9 T cell receptor beta chains presented below share a single source sample, sequenced in a study of early T cells in non-severe SARS-CoV-2 infection. Each CDR3 protein gets one entry after TCRdb re-called the 5' RACE reads with MiXCR. The sample lists about 30,000 distinct CDR3 sequences, roughly 5% occurring once. Sequencing was done on a sample of whole blood. Receptors originate from an adult who was a healthcare worker with PCR-confirmed SARS-CoV-2 infection or an uninfected control (not recorded which).

This clonotype was picked up many times. The chain combines TRBV28 with TRBJ2-7; TRBD1 matches at 9 bases. CDR3 length: 14 residues. Germline-derived CDR1 and CDR2 are MDHEN and SYDVKM. Trimming took 0 bases from V and 3 from J; bases not matched to a gene: 0. CDR3 DNA: TGTGCCAGCAGTTTATGGGACAGGGGCTACGAGCAGTACTTC. Encoded protein: CASSLWDRGYEQYF.

This clonotype has at least ten counts. V gene TRBV20-1 combines with J gene TRBJ2-5; perhaps TRBD2 as D (6 bases). Trimming cost V 6 bases and J 3 bases, with 17 bases left between them. Germline V lookup: CDR1 DFQATT, CDR2 SNEGSKA (reference sequence). This CDR3 contains 14 residues. CDR3 nucleotides: TGCAGTGCAACGACGGGACTCCCCGAAGAGACCCAGTACTTC. It encodes CSATTGLPEETQYF.

The V and J genes are TRBV5-4 and TRBJ2-1; 9 nucleotides line up with TRBD2. Per the germline V gene, CDR1 is SGHNT and CDR2 is YYREEE (reference sequence). The ends lost 0 bases at V and 8 bases at J; junction bases unmatched: 9. The CDR3 extends over 16 amino acids. CDR3 DNA: TGTGCCAGCAGCTTGGACGCGGGAGGGGGCACGTATGAGCAGTTCTTC. Residues: CASSLDAGGGTYEQFF.

This clonotype was picked up a small number of times. The rearrangement joins TRBV3-1 to TRBJ1-5; the D gene is possibly TRBD1 (6 bases). The V and J ends lost 3 bases and 6 bases respectively, with 18 bases between them. Germline assignment: CDR1 LGHDT and CDR2 YNNKEL (reference sequence). The CDR3 consists of 16 residues. The CDR3: CASSQGAGLGSQPQHF. The CDR3 region has the DNA TGTGCCAGCAGCCAGGGGGCCGGGCTTGGGAGTCAGCCCCAGCATTTT.

This clonotype was detected many times. The V call is TRBV28, the J call TRBJ1-2; TRBD1 might be the D (5 bases). Trimming pared 1 base from V and 1 base from J, leaving 10 bases between. This CDR3 is built from 15 residues. Germline assignment: CDR1 MDHEN and CDR2 SYDVKM. CDR3 DNA: TGTGCCAGCAGTTTATTACTCCAGGGTAACTATGGCTACACCTTC. This translates into CASSLLLQGNYGYTF.

This clonotype was seen at least ten times. This sequence joins TRBV4-1 and TRBJ2-7, with D maybe TRBD1 (6 bases). Germline loops: CDR1 MGHRA, CDR2 YSYEKL. Trimming stripped 6 bases from V and 0 bases from J, with 15 bases between. This CDR3 comprises 15 residues. Here the CDR3 DNA reads TGCGCCAGCAGTCGAACGGACAGTTCCTCCTACGAGCAGTACTTC. Its protein product is CASSRTDSSSYEQYF.

This clonotype appeared a few times. This chain joins TRBV5-5 and TRBJ2-1; 9 nucleotides align to TRBD2. CDR1 and CDR2 from the germline V gene are SGHKS and YYEKEE (reference sequence). This CDR3 region has 16 residues. Trimming at V came to 0 bases and at J to 7 bases, leaving 8 bases not matched to a gene. The DNA of the CDR3 is TGTGCCAGCAGCTTGGCCTTAGGGACTAGCTTGAATGAGCAGTTCTTC. Encoded protein: CASSLALGTSLNEQFF.

There are many counts of this clonotype. The chain couples TRBV5-1 to TRBJ2-5; 14 bases are shared with TRBD2. The CDR3 totals 18 residues. V dropped 4 bases and J dropped 1; count of bases not matched to a gene: 9. Germline-derived CDR1 and CDR2 are SGHRS and YFSETQ. CDR3 protein: CASSVAGTSGSPQETQYF. The CDR3 region has the DNA TGCGCCAGCAGCGTAGCCGGGACTAGCGGGAGCCCCCAAGAGACCCAGTACTTC. The full variable domain, with the rest looked up from reference TRBV5-1 and TRBJ2-5, is KAGVTQTPRYLIKTRGQQVTLSCSPISGHRSVSWYQQTPGQGLQFLFEYFSETQRNKGNFPGRFSGRQFSNSRSEMNVSTLELGDSALYLCASSVAGTSGSPQETQYFGPGTRLLVL.

This clonotype was picked up many times. The V call is TRBV7-2, the J call TRBJ2-3, with 10 nucleotides matching TRBD2. J was trimmed by 2 bases and V by 6 bases; bases with no gene match: 8. This CDR3 has 16 amino acids. Germline V gene data show CDR1 as SGHTA and CDR2 as FQGNSA. CDR3 sequence: CASRDRTSGPTDTQYF. Here the CDR3 DNA reads TGTGCCAGCAGAGACAGGACTAGCGGACCCACAGATACGCAGTATTTT.